The 28 T cell receptor beta chains below come from one sample, sequenced in a study of memory CD4+ T cells and cytomegalovirus serostatus. The sort gate was single viable CD3+CD4+CD8-CD45RO+ cells for memory CD4+ T cells. This table comes from immunoSEQ multiplex PCR, and its TCRdb copy is limited to in-frame clones, with some not included. The sample records just under 65,000 clones, around 77% being singletons. Sequencing input: memory CD4+ T cells from blood. These receptors all come from an adult in good health and CMV-seronegative.

V usage is TRBV11-2 and J usage is TRBJ1-1, with D hard to call. V was trimmed by 4 bases and J by 5 bases, leaving 11 bases between them. The CDR3 is 13 residues long. Per germline, CDR1 SGHAT and CDR2 FQNNGV. CDR3: CASSYIMRTEAFF. DNA of the CDR3: TGTGCCAGCAGCTACATAATGAGGACTGAAGCTTTCTTT.

The chain employs TRBV18 and TRBJ2-5, with D unclear. Looked up from germline, CDR1 is KGHSH and CDR2 is LQKENI. Trimming left V 3 bases short and J 5 bases short, with 7 bases between. This CDR3 region has 12 residues. The CDR3 region is CASSPPGETQYF. The CDR3 nucleotides read TGTGCCAGCTCACCTCCCGGGGAGACCCAGTACTTC.

On this clone itself: At one end, the junction sequence differs from germline, possibly due to a read error. In DNA form, the CDR3 reads TGCAGCGTCGAAGCCGAGAGCGACGGGGACACAGATACGCAGTATTTT. It encodes CSVEAESDGDTDTQYF. The chain uses TRBV29-1 and TRBJ2-3; D may be TRBD2 (5 bases). There are 16 residues in the CDR3. Germline CDR1 is SQVTM and CDR2 is ANQGSEA.

The chain joins TRBV2 to TRBJ2-5; D unresolved. Germline lookup yields CDR1 SNHLY and CDR2 FYNNEI. This CDR3 is built from 14 residues. Between the trimmed V and J ends, which lost 6 bases and 5 bases, there was a span of 16 bases. The CDR3 protein is CASRNSLMGETQYF. The CDR3 region has the DNA TGTGCCAGCAGGAATAGTCTAATGGGGGAGACCCAGTACTTC.

The chain employs TRBV5-1 and TRBJ2-1; a possible D gene is TRBD2 (6 bases). The length of the CDR3 is 13 residues. CDR1 is SGHRS and CDR2 is YFSETQ in the germline V gene. V lost 2 bases, J lost 7 bases, and 10 bases lay in between. The CDR3 nucleotides are TGCGCCAGCAGCTTTGAAGGGAGGAATGAGCAGTTCTTC. Protein sequence: CASSFEGRNEQFF. Variable domain in full (rest from reference TRBV5-1 and TRBJ2-1): KAGVTQTPRYLIKTRGQQVTLSCSPISGHRSVSWYQQTPGQGLQFLFEYFSETQRNKGNFPGRFSGRQFSNSRSEMNVSTLELGDSALYLCASSFEGRNEQFFGPGTRLTVL.

The gene calls are TRBV7-2 and TRBJ1-1; D remains unclear. Per germline, CDR1 SGHTA and CDR2 FQGNSA. Trimming took off 3 bases at V and 4 bases at J, with 9 bases between the two ends. This CDR3 comprises 13 residues. CDR3 sequence: CASSFILGTEAFF. CDR3 coding DNA: TGTGCCAGCAGCTTTATTCTCGGCACTGAAGCTTTCTTT.

The V and J genes are TRBV28 and TRBJ1-5; no clear D gene. The CDR3 totals 14 residues. V lost 7 bases to trimming and J lost 7 bases, with 17 bases between them. CDR1 and CDR2 from the germline V gene are MDHEN and SYDVKM. CDR3 nucleotides: TGTGCCAGCACCAAAACAGCACCCGAACAGCCCCAGCATTTT. This sequence encodes CASTKTAPEQPQHF.

This chain uses TRBV27 with TRBJ1-3; no firm D call. CDR3 length equals 16 residues. Deletions cut 4 bases from V and 0 bases from J, with 13 bases between. Per the germline V gene, CDR1 is MNHEY and CDR2 is SMNVEV (reference sequence). The CDR3 sequence: CASSSTVSRSGNTIYF. The CDR3 nucleotides are TGTGCCAGCAGTTCAACAGTCAGCCGCTCTGGAAACACCATATATTTT.

V is TRBV15 and J is TRBJ2-2; D remains ambiguous. Deletions cut 2 bases from V and 5 bases from J, with 6 bases between. The length of the CDR3 is 13 residues. Germline V gene lookup returns CDR1 LNHNV and CDR2 YYDKDF (reference sequence). The CDR3 coding sequence is TGTGCCACCAGCAGAACACGTACCGGGGAGCTGTTTTTT. Translating gives CATSRTRTGELFF.

The J gene is TRBJ2-1, the V gene TRBV9; the D gene is possibly TRBD2 (5 bases). The CDR3 length is 15 residues. Trimming pared 7 bases from V and 0 bases from J, leaving 14 bases between. Looked up from germline, CDR1 is SGDLS and CDR2 is YYNGEE. The CDR3 protein is CASGLLGSSYNEQFF. Here the CDR3 DNA reads TGTGCCAGCGGTCTTCTGGGGAGCTCCTACAATGAGCAGTTCTTC. Variable domain in full (rest from reference TRBV9 and TRBJ2-1): DSGVTQTPKHLITATGQRVTLRCSPRSGDLSVYWYQQSLDQGLQFLIQYYNGEERAKGNILERFSAQQFPDLHSELNLSSLELGDSALYFCASGLLGSSYNEQFFGPGTRLTVL.

This chain links TRBV20-1 with TRBJ1-2; no definite D call. The CDR3 is 11 residues long. CDR1 and CDR2 (germline): DFQATT, SNEGSKA (reference sequence). Between the trimmed V and J ends, which lost 2 bases and 1 base, there was a span of 2 bases. The CDR3 DNA is TGCAGTGCTAGATATAACTATGGCTACACCTTC. Its protein product is CSARYNYGYTF.

The chain employs TRBV6-5 and TRBJ2-7, with 8 bases fitting TRBD1. CDR3 size: 14 residues. V gave up 0 bases and J gave up 6 bases; unmatched junction bases: 4. The V gene's germline CDR1 is MNHEY and CDR2 SVGAGI. CDR3 sequence reads: CASSYSWQGAEQYF. CDR3 nucleotides: TGTGCCAGCAGTTACTCGTGGCAGGGGGCCGAGCAGTACTTC.

Comments on this clone: A much larger clonotype is one base distant, so this may be a read error. Other DNA sequences in this sample translate to the same CDR3. This chain joins TRBV30 and TRBJ1-3; D unclear. The V and J ends lost 0 bases and 1 base respectively, with 4 bases between them. This CDR3 has 13 amino acids. From germline, CDR1 is GTSNPN and CDR2 SVGIG (reference sequence). The CDR3 is CAWSVGSGNTIYF. In DNA, the CDR3 is TGTGCCTGGAGTGTAGGTTCTGGAAACACCATATATTTT. Filled out from reference TRBV30 and TRBJ1-3, the complete variable domain reads SQTIHQWPATLVQPVGSPLSLECTVEGTSNPNLYWYRQAAGRGLQLLFYSVGIGQISSEVPQNLSASRPQDRQFILSSKKLLLSDSGFYLCAWSVGSGNTIYFGEGSWLTVV.

This rearrangement joins TRBV10-3 to TRBJ1-2, with 7 nucleotides matching TRBD1. V lost 4 bases to trimming and J lost 2 bases; unmatched junction nucleotides: 1. The CDR3 length is 13 residues. CDR1 is ENHRY and CDR2 is SYGVKD in the germline V gene. CDR3 loop: CAISGDRNYGYTF. CDR3 in DNA: TGTGCCATCAGTGGGGACAGAAACTATGGCTACACCTTC.

This clone has just one count. The chain combines TRBV4-3 with TRBJ2-2; D may be TRBD1 (5 bases). Germline-derived CDR1 and CDR2 are LGHNA and YSLEER. This CDR3 spans 16 amino acids. The V end was cut by 1 base, the J end by 5 bases, with 14 bases between. CDR3 sequence: CASSQAPTVTTGELFF. DNA for the CDR3: TGCGCCAGCAGCCAAGCCCCGACAGTTACTACCGGGGAGCTGTTTTTT.

The CDR3 DNA sequence: TGTGCCAGCAGCCCCGCGGGTGGAGGTCCGCGTTACAATGAGCAGTTCTTC. Translating gives CASSPAGGGPRYNEQFF. This chain joins TRBV7-2 and TRBJ2-1; a possible D gene is TRBD2 (5 bases). This CDR3 is built from 17 residues. Per germline, CDR1 SGHTA and CDR2 FQGNSA. V was pared by 5 bases and J by 4 bases, with 21 bases between. The full variable domain, its missing parts supplied by reference TRBV7-2 and TRBJ2-1, is GAGVSQSPSNKVTEKGKDVELRCDPISGHTALYWYRQSLGQGLEFLIYFQGNSAPDKSGLPSDRFSAERTGGSVSTLTIQRTQQEDSAVYLCASSPAGGGPRYNEQFFGPGTRLTVL.

The chain joins TRBV6-5 to TRBJ1-6; a possible D gene is TRBD1 (5 bases). There are 16 residues in the CDR3. V lost 2 bases to trimming and J lost 9 bases, with 17 bases between them. Germline CDR1 reads MNHEY; CDR2 reads SVGAGI. CDR3 DNA sequence: TGTGCCAGCAGTTACAGCAGGGTGGGATCAGGTTCACCCCTCCACTTT. Its translation is CASSYSRVGSGSPLHF.

This sequence joins TRBV7-9 and TRBJ2-3; TRBD2 might be the D (5 bases). The CDR3 is made up of 14 amino acids. The germline gives CDR1 SEHNR, CDR2 FQNEAQ (reference sequence). V dropped 3 bases and J dropped 4 bases, with 11 bases sitting between them. The CDR3 DNA follows: TGTGCCAGCAGCTTGGCGGGTTTGGCAGATACGCAGTATTTT. Protein sequence: CASSLAGLADTQYF.

V is TRBV4-2 and J is TRBJ2-1; 8 bases match TRBD1. J lost 5 bases, V lost 0 bases, and 12 bases had no gene match. Germline values: CDR1 LGHNA, CDR2 YNFKEQ. There are 18 residues in the CDR3. The CDR3 loop reads CASSQDSFRQGAHNEQFF. The CDR3 DNA sequence: TGTGCCAGCAGCCAAGATTCTTTCCGGCAGGGGGCCCACAATGAGCAGTTCTTC.

Written as DNA, the CDR3 is TGCGCCAGCAGCACAGGGACTAGCGGGGGGCTATCCACAGATACGCAGTATTTT. This sequence encodes CASSTGTSGGLSTDTQYF. The chain has TRBV5-1 and TRBJ2-3; 15 nucleotides align to TRBD2. From germline, CDR1 is SGHRS and CDR2 YFSETQ. The ends lost 4 bases at V and 2 bases at J; junction bases unmatched: 8. This CDR3 spans 18 amino acids.

In this sample, this clone turned up a few times. The chain links TRBV27 to TRBJ1-6; D not certain. The CDR3 consists of 14 residues. V was pared by 6 bases and J by 0 bases, with 6 bases between. Germline CDR1 and CDR2: MNHEY and SMNVEV (reference sequence). The CDR3, as DNA: TGTGCCAGCAGGCAGAGCTCCTATAATTCACCCCTCCACTTT. As protein: CASRQSSYNSPLHF.

This rearrangement joins TRBV28 to TRBJ1-2; a possible D gene is TRBD1 (5 bases). The CDR3 sequence is 15 residues long. The germline V and J ends were trimmed by 3 bases and 8 bases, with 19 bases remaining between them. The V gene's germline CDR1 is MDHEN and CDR2 SYDVKM. The CDR3 DNA sequence: TGTGCCAGCAGTTTGAATCGGGGACGTGAGGGAGGCTACACCTTC. Translating gives CASSLNRGREGGYTF.

There are many counts of this clone. As DNA, the CDR3 is TGCGCCAGCAGTCCCGAGCCCTATTCACCCCTCCACTTT. This encodes CASSPEPYSPLHF. The chain carries TRBV10-1 and TRBJ1-6; D is undetermined. The CDR3 runs to 13 residues. Germline V gives CDR1 WNHNN, CDR2 SYGVQD (reference sequence). Trimming removed 5 bases from V and 8 bases from J, with 10 bases in between.

The chain joins TRBV7-9 to TRBJ2-1; D gene ambiguous. The V gene's germline CDR1 is SEHNR and CDR2 FQNEAQ (reference sequence). CDR3 length: 15 residues. Deletions cut 0 bases from V and 9 bases from J, with 15 bases between. CDR3 sequence: CASSLAVSSTAEQFF. DNA for the CDR3: TGTGCCAGCAGCTTAGCGGTCTCCTCCACCGCTGAGCAGTTCTTC.

This clone was found once. This sequence joins TRBV11-3 and TRBJ2-1, with 7 bases lining up with TRBD2. The CDR3 extends over 15 amino acids. The ends lost 1 base at V and 0 bases at J; junction bases unmatched: 0. Looked up from germline, CDR1 is SGHNT and CDR2 is YENEEA. The CDR3 loop reads CASSLGGSSYNEQFF. In DNA form, the CDR3 reads TGTGCCAGCAGCTTAGGCGGGAGCTCCTACAATGAGCAGTTCTTC. Combining the CDR3 with reference TRBV11-3 and TRBJ2-1 gives the whole variable domain EAGVVQSPRYKIIEKKQPVAFWCNPISGHNTLYWYLQNLGQGPELLIRYENEEAVDDSQLPKDRFSAERLKGVDSTLKIQPAELGDSAVYLCASSLGGSSYNEQFFGPGTRLTVL.

The CDR3, as DNA: TGCGCCAGCAGCTTGGCGGACCCAGGCTATGGCTACACCTTC. Encoded protein: CASSLADPGYGYTF. The chain has TRBV5-1 and TRBJ1-2; D not resolved. There are 14 residues in the CDR3. Germline V CDR1 and CDR2: SGHRS, YFSETQ. V lost 0 bases and J 4 bases, leaving 10 bases between the germline ends.

The chain couples TRBV6-6 to TRBJ1-5; TRBD1 is a possible D gene (6 bases). Germline assignment: CDR1 MNHNY and CDR2 SVGAGI (reference sequence). The CDR3 has 14 residues. Trimming stripped 4 bases from V and 7 bases from J, with 14 bases between. The CDR3 nucleotides are TGTGCCAGCAGTTCGTACACAGGGTACCAGCCCCAGCATTTT. Its translation is CASSSYTGYQPQHF.

This chain uses TRBV6-5 with TRBJ2-2; 7 bases agree with TRBD2. CDR3 size: 16 residues. V shed 0 bases and J 7 bases; nucleotides not matched to a gene: 8. Germline-derived CDR1 and CDR2 are MNHEY and SVGAGI. CDR3 amino acids: CASSYSLPGRVGELFF. CDR3 bases: TGTGCCAGCAGTTACTCGTTGCCAGGGAGGGTCGGGGAGCTGTTTTTT.